The next 27 T cell receptor beta chains were all read from a single sample in a study of shared clonotypes between healthy human individuals. Profiled with immunoSEQ multiplex PCR; TCRdb holds only in-frame clones, not every one. Among about 690,000 clones listed, less than 95% were seen once. Sequenced material: memory CD8+ T cells from PBMCs. Subset indicated: CD45RO+ cells pooled with CCR7-negative TemRA cells. The receptor set was obtained from a man younger than 35 in good health. Some clones in this sample may be carry-over from other donors' samples.

The V gene is TRBV9, the J gene TRBJ2-7; 13 bases map to TRBD2. This CDR3 contains 15 residues. V lost 1 base and J lost 7; bases outside the gene matches: 5. Germline CDR1 reads SGDLS; CDR2 reads YYNGEE. The CDR3 region is CASSVTSGRAEEQYF. CDR3 in DNA: TGTGCCAGCAGCGTAACTAGCGGGAGGGCCGAGGAGCAGTACTTC.

This clone appeared once. This chain joins TRBV15 and TRBJ1-5, with D perhaps TRBD1 (5 bases). The CDR3 covers 15 residues. CDR1 LNHNV and CDR2 YYDKDF come from the germline V gene (reference sequence). The V gene lost 5 bases and the J gene lost 1 base, with 12 bases spanning the gap. The CDR3 is CATSSGGGSNQPQHF. DNA of the CDR3: TGTGCCACCAGCTCCGGGGGGGGGAGCAATCAGCCCCAGCATTTT.

The chain carries TRBV7-2 and TRBJ1-2; no firm D call. CDR3 length: 13 residues. The ends were cut back, 1 base at V and 4 bases at J, with 7 bases in the middle. From germline, CDR1 is SGHTA and CDR2 FQGNSA. The CDR3 nucleotides read TGTGCCAGCAGCTTAGGGTTTAGCTATGGCTACACCTTC. Its translation: CASSLGFSYGYTF.

This chain uses TRBV27 with TRBJ2-1; D unclear. Trimming left V 0 bases short and J 9 bases short, with 9 bases between. The CDR3 loop spans 13 amino acids. Germline loops: CDR1 MNHEY, CDR2 SMNVEV (reference sequence). CDR3 nucleotides: TGTGCCAGCAGTTTATCGTCGGTAAGTGAGCAGTTCTTC. It codes for CASSLSSVSEQFF.

The chain employs TRBV6-5 and TRBJ2-5, with no clear D. The tail of the sequence fits TRBJ2-7 better, so the J call may be wrong. CDR3 length equals 15 residues. CDR1 and CDR2 from the germline V gene are MNHEY and SVGAGI. Written as DNA, the CDR3 is TGTGCCAGCAGTTATTTCTTTCGGCCACTTAACGAGCAGTACTTC. It encodes CASSYFFRPLNEQYF.

This chain uses TRBV5-1 with TRBJ2-5; 9 bases align to TRBD2. The CDR3 consists of 16 residues. The J segment lost 2 bases and the V segment lost 4 bases, leaving 9 bases of the junction unmatched. The V gene's germline CDR1 is SGHRS and CDR2 YFSETQ. CDR3 sequence reads: CASSPSTSGLQETQYF. CDR3 coding DNA: TGCGCCAGCAGCCCGTCGACTAGCGGCCTACAAGAGACCCAGTACTTC.

The chain couples TRBV6-1 to TRBJ2-7; D remains ambiguous. Germline V gene data show CDR1 as MNHNS and CDR2 as SASEGT. CDR3 length equals 13 residues. V lost 6 bases, J lost 6 bases, and 15 bases lay in between. CDR3 region: CASRPPTAAEQYF. The CDR3 DNA reads TGTGCCAGCAGGCCCCCCACTGCGGCCGAGCAGTACTTC.

The chain couples TRBV7-3 to TRBJ2-1; 11 bases align to TRBD2. The germline V gene has CDR1 SGHTA and CDR2 FQGTGA. The trim removed 3 bases at V and 5 bases at J, leaving 3 bases unmatched. This CDR3 contains 15 residues. CDR3 nucleotide sequence: TGTGCCAGCAGCTTCGTAGCGGGAGGGAACAATGAGCAGTTCTTC. Translating it yields CASSFVAGGNNEQFF.

This clone occurred once. V usage is TRBV28 and J usage is TRBJ1-4; unclear D gene. The germline V gene has CDR1 MDHEN and CDR2 SYDVKM. V lost 6 bases and J 0 bases, leaving 5 bases between the germline ends. This CDR3 region has 13 residues. The CDR3 bases are TGTGCCAGCAGGGTCGCAACTAATGAAAAACTGTTTTTT. Amino acid sequence: CASRVATNEKLFF.

This chain joins TRBV28 and TRBJ1-4; D not resolved. The V and J ends lost 4 bases and 1 base respectively, with 7 bases between them. The CDR3 is made up of 14 amino acids. Looked up from germline, CDR1 is MDHEN and CDR2 is SYDVKM. The CDR3 spells CASSSKRTNEKLFF. The CDR3 DNA reads as TGTGCCAGCAGTTCTAAAAGAACTAATGAAAAACTGTTTTTT.

The rearrangement joins TRBV2 to TRBJ2-2; D unclear. CDR3 length: 17 amino acids. The germline V gene has CDR1 SNHLY and CDR2 FYNNEI. The ends were cut back, 8 bases at V and 4 bases at J, with 23 bases in the middle. The CDR3 DNA follows: TGTGCCAGCGGTGTCGGCTTCTCCTATGTGATCACCGGGGAGCTGTTTTTT. Its translation is CASGVGFSYVITGELFF.

Notes on this clone: Other DNA sequences of this sample code for an identical CDR3. V and J are TRBV27 and TRBJ2-1; 7 bases are shared with TRBD1. Trimming removed 5 bases from V and 0 bases from J; junction bases left unmatched: 4. This CDR3 region has 15 residues. Germline CDR1 reads MNHEY; CDR2 reads SMNVEV (reference sequence). DNA of the CDR3: TGTGCCAGCAGTCCACAGGGGAGCTCCTACAATGAGCAGTTCTTC. Translating it yields CASSPQGSSYNEQFF.

The V gene is TRBV27, the J gene TRBJ2-2; D is unresolved. The CDR3 is 13 residues long. V was shortened by 2 bases and J by 6 bases, with 7 bases between the two germline ends. Germline values: CDR1 MNHEY, CDR2 SMNVEV (reference sequence). CDR3 nucleotide sequence: TGTGCCAGCAGTTTAGGCACACCCGGGGAGCTGTTTTTT. It codes for CASSLGTPGELFF.

This chain uses TRBV4-1 with TRBJ2-7, with TRBD1 matching 8 bases. The CDR3 loop spans 14 amino acids. The ends lost 3 bases at V and 2 bases at J; junction bases unmatched: 3. CDR1 is MGHRA and CDR2 is YSYEKL in the germline V gene. This chain's CDR3 is CASSHDRGPYEQYF. DNA of the CDR3: TGCGCCAGCAGCCATGACAGGGGCCCCTACGAGCAGTACTTC.

J is TRBJ1-5 and V is TRBV27; tentative D call: TRBD1 (6 bases). Germline V lookup: CDR1 MNHEY, CDR2 SMNVEV (reference sequence). Trimming shortened V by 5 bases and J by 1 base, and 15 bases separated the two germline ends. There are 16 residues in the CDR3. CDR3 DNA: TGTGCCAGCAGTGCCCTCAGGGGCCCAAGCAATCAGCCCCAGCATTTT. It yields the protein CASSALRGPSNQPQHF.

The genes are TRBV18 and TRBJ2-1; 8 bases line up with TRBD2. Losses at the gene ends were 0 bases for V and 5 bases for J; bases not matched to a gene: 0. This CDR3 has 14 amino acids. Germline values: CDR1 KGHSH, CDR2 LQKENI. The CDR3 DNA is TGTGCCAGCTCACCACCACTAGCGGACAATGAGCAGTTCTTC. Its translation: CASSPPLADNEQFF.

The chain couples TRBV4-1 to TRBJ2-2; TRBD2 matches at 9 bases. V shed 3 bases and J 4 bases; nucleotides not matched to a gene: 12. Germline CDR1 and CDR2: MGHRA and YSYEKL. This CDR3 has 18 residues. The CDR3 loop is CASSHVAREGHGTGELFF. Written as DNA, the CDR3 is TGCGCCAGCAGCCATGTTGCGCGGGAGGGCCATGGCACCGGGGAGCTGTTTTTT.

The V gene is TRBV10-3, the J gene TRBJ2-7; TRBD1 aligns across 7 bases. Germline lookup yields CDR1 ENHRY and CDR2 SYGVKD. J gave up 4 bases and V 8 bases, and 8 bases lay outside the gene matches. The CDR3 spans 13 residues. As DNA, the CDR3 is TGTGCCATCCGGGCAGGGGGTGTTTACGAGCAGTACTTC. Its protein product is CAIRAGGVYEQYF.

This clone was counted at least ten times. The chain recombines TRBV19 with TRBJ2-1; the D is unclear. This CDR3 has 18 residues. Germline loops: CDR1 LNHDA, CDR2 SQIVND (reference sequence). The V and J ends lost 6 bases and 0 bases respectively, with 21 bases between them. The CDR3 region has the DNA TGTGCCAGTAGCTCCTCGTTGAGGAATCCCAGCTCCTACAATGAGCAGTTCTTC. Translating it yields CASSSSLRNPSSYNEQFF.

The chain uses TRBV5-4 and TRBJ2-7; no reliable D call. V gave up 4 bases and J gave up 6 bases, with 8 bases separating them. The germline V gene encodes CDR1 SGHNT and CDR2 YYREEE (reference sequence). The length of the CDR3 is 11 residues. Written as DNA, the CDR3 is TGTGCCAGCAGCCTAGGTGGCGAGCAGTACTTC. Amino acids: CASSLGGEQYF.

This chain connects TRBV4-3 to TRBJ1-1, with D possibly TRBD1 on 6 matching bases. Germline V gives CDR1 LGHNA, CDR2 YSLEER. With 1 base removed from V and 3 bases from J, the gap between germline ends came to 15 bases. This CDR3 is 16 amino acids long. CDR3 protein: CASSQVVRGEDTEAFF. The DNA for the CDR3 is TGCGCCAGCAGCCAAGTGGTCAGGGGAGAGGACACTGAAGCTTTCTTT.

The genes are TRBV5-8 and TRBJ1-1, with unresolved D. CDR1 is SGHTS, CDR2 YDEGEE, per germline. There are 16 residues in the CDR3. Trimming stripped 0 bases from V and 1 base from J, with 13 bases between. The DNA for the CDR3 is TGTGCCAGCAGCTTGGCTCGCGAAGGGCGGAACACTGAAGCTTTCTTT. Its protein is CASSLAREGRNTEAFF.

The V gene is TRBV5-4, the J gene TRBJ1-4, with 8 bases identical to TRBD1. From germline, CDR1 is SGHNT and CDR2 YYREEE (reference sequence). There are 14 residues in the CDR3. Trimming cost V 4 bases and J 4 bases; bases outside gene matches: 3. The CDR3 is CASSPDRGNEKLFF. The CDR3 DNA sequence: TGTGCCAGCAGCCCAGACAGGGGTAATGAAAAACTGTTTTTT.

The chain carries TRBV27 and TRBJ1-1, with D possibly matching TRBD1 (6 bases). This CDR3 has 15 residues. V shed 3 bases and J shed 4 bases, with 15 bases lying between them. In germline, CDR1 is MNHEY, CDR2 SMNVEV (reference sequence). The CDR3 protein is CASSFRGVLGTEAFF. The CDR3 nucleotides read TGTGCCAGCAGTTTTAGGGGGGTCTTGGGCACTGAAGCTTTCTTT.

The genes are TRBV28 and TRBJ2-5; 7 positions agree with TRBD2. J was trimmed by 2 bases and V by 6 bases; bases with no gene match: 6. CDR1 and CDR2 (germline): MDHEN, SYDVKM. The CDR3 totals 14 residues. The CDR3 region is CASSLGGVQETQYF. The CDR3 bases are TGTGCCAGCAGCCTGGGGGGGGTACAAGAGACCCAGTACTTC.

V gene TRBV4-1 combines with J gene TRBJ2-1; D not certain. Germline CDR1 is MGHRA and CDR2 is YSYEKL. The germline V and J ends were trimmed by 4 bases and 8 bases, with 12 bases remaining between them. The CDR3 totals 13 residues. CDR3 amino acids: CASSPDWSDEQFF. The CDR3 nucleotides are TGCGCCAGCAGCCCCGACTGGAGCGATGAGCAGTTCTTC.

The V gene is TRBV28, the J gene TRBJ1-5, with D tentatively TRBD1 (5 bases). From germline, CDR1 is MDHEN and CDR2 SYDVKM. This CDR3 has 15 residues. V lost 6 bases to trimming and J lost 1 base, with 13 bases between them. CDR3 protein: CASRSDSTSNQPQHF. CDR3 in DNA: TGTGCCAGCAGGTCCGACAGTACCAGCAATCAGCCCCAGCATTTT. Drawing the rest from reference TRBV28 and TRBJ1-5, the complete variable domain is DVKVTQSSRYLVKRTGEKVFLECVQDMDHENMFWYRQDPGLGLRLIYFSYDVKMKEKGDIPEGYSVSREKKERFSLILESASTNQTSMYLCASRSDSTSNQPQHFGDGTRLSIL.